A single sample gave rise to the 24 T cell receptor beta chains below, sequenced in a study of T cells in Graves' hyperthyroidism and ophthalmopathy. There were TCR beta CDR3 regions amplified from RNA transcripts. HTBI primers were used for first-round RT-PCR of the TCR CDR3. TCRdb processed the multiplex PCR reads anew with MiXCR; each CDR3 protein has one entry. The sample has around 620,000 distinct CDR3 sequences; 40% to 55% are singletons. The source material was peripheral blood or thyroid tissue (not recorded which). These receptors all come from an adult woman with Graves' disease, either hyperthyroidism or ophthalmopathy (not recorded which).

This clonotype was observed at least ten times. The V and J genes are TRBV7-9 and TRBJ2-5; possible D gene TRBD1, 5 bases. This CDR3 spans 16 amino acids. Germline-derived CDR1 and CDR2 are SEHNR and FQNEAQ (reference sequence). Trimming left V 2 bases short and J 3 bases short, with 16 bases between. The CDR3 loop reads CASSLRAQGLEETQYF. DNA for the CDR3: TGTGCCAGCAGCTTACGAGCTCAGGGTTTGGAAGAGACCCAGTACTTC.

This clonotype has a count of ten or more. This rearrangement joins TRBV7-9 to TRBJ2-7; 9 bases agree with TRBD2. Germline V CDR1 and CDR2: SEHNR, FQNEAQ (reference sequence). V lost 2 bases, J lost 6 bases, and 5 bases stayed unmatched. This CDR3 has 14 amino acids. The DNA of the CDR3 is TGTGCCAGCAGCTTACTGGCGGGAGGGTCCGAGCAGTACTTC. This translates into CASSLLAGGSEQYF.

V is TRBV7-2 and J is TRBJ1-2; D is ambiguous. CDR3 length: 13 residues. The germline V gene has CDR1 SGHTA and CDR2 FQGNSA. The V and J ends lost 5 bases and 7 bases respectively, with 14 bases between them. The DNA for the CDR3 is TGTGCCAGCAGCCGAGACTCGCGGGGTGGCTACACCTTC. It specifies CASSRDSRGGYTF.

The gene calls are TRBV29-1 and TRBJ1-2; D remains ambiguous. The CDR3 contains 14 residues. Trimming shortened V by 2 bases and J by 7 bases, and 17 bases separated the two germline ends. CDR1 is SQVTM and CDR2 is ANQGSEA in the germline V gene. The CDR3 spells CSVEYGQPTRGYTF. CDR3 DNA sequence: TGCAGCGTTGAATACGGTCAGCCCACGCGTGGCTACACCTTC.

This clonotype was seen repeatedly, ten times or more. The chain couples TRBV3-1 to TRBJ1-4; D may be TRBD1 (5 bases). CDR1 and CDR2 (germline): LGHDT, YNNKEL (reference sequence). Trimming left V 7 bases short and J 6 bases short, with 18 bases between. The CDR3 has 15 amino acids. The CDR3 coding sequence is TGTGCCAGCACCCTAAGACAGTCAAGAGATGAAAAACTGTTTTTT. The encoded protein is CASTLRQSRDEKLFF.

This clonotype was seen ten or more times. The chain couples TRBV5-5 to TRBJ2-2, with D hard to call. V was pared by 4 bases and J by 3 bases, with 7 bases between. Germline V CDR1 and CDR2: SGHKS, YYEKEE (reference sequence). This CDR3 is 13 amino acids long. The CDR3 sequence is CASSGWDTGELFF. As DNA, the CDR3 is TGTGCCAGCAGCGGGTGGGACACCGGGGAGCTGTTTTTT.

This chain uses TRBV2 with TRBJ1-4; D gene unclear. Per the germline V gene, CDR1 is SNHLY and CDR2 is FYNNEI. This CDR3 comprises 13 residues. The ends were cut back, 4 bases at V and 8 bases at J, with 11 bases in the middle. CDR3 sequence: CASSGLAGEKLFF. CDR3 in DNA: TGTGCCAGCAGTGGGCTAGCGGGAGAAAAACTGTTTTTT.

This clonotype was seen many times. Written as DNA, the CDR3 is TGTGCCAGCAGCGGGACAGGGAGTGGAAACACCATATATTTT. Its translation is CASSGTGSGNTIYF. The chain carries TRBV2 and TRBJ1-3, with 9 bases fitting TRBD1. This CDR3 region has 14 residues. V shed 6 bases, J shed 3 bases, and the junction held 3 bases outside the gene matches. The germline CDR1 and CDR2 sequences are SNHLY and FYNNEI.

This clonotype occurred many times. The V and J genes are TRBV6-1 and TRBJ1-6, with D hard to call. The CDR3 spans 15 residues. V gave up 1 base and J gave up 9 bases, with 13 bases separating them. The V gene's germline CDR1 is MNHNS and CDR2 SASEGT. This chain's CDR3 is CASSEGTLSGSPLHF. CDR3 nucleotide sequence: TGTGCCAGCAGTGAAGGGACCCTAAGCGGTTCACCCCTCCACTTT.

In this sample, this clonotype turned up many times. The V and J genes are TRBV10-3 and TRBJ1-2; 12 bases are shared with TRBD1. In germline, CDR1 is ENHRY, CDR2 SYGVKD. The CDR3 has 15 residues. V lost 4 bases and J lost 7; bases outside the gene matches: 7. CDR3 loop: CAISAWDRGQSGYTF. Written as DNA, the CDR3 is TGTGCCATCAGTGCCTGGGACAGGGGGCAAAGTGGCTACACCTTC.

The gene calls are TRBV28 and TRBJ1-1; 7 positions match TRBD1. J lost 4 bases, V lost 10 bases, and 12 bases had no gene match. From germline, CDR1 is MDHEN and CDR2 SYDVKM. The CDR3 is made up of 14 amino acids. The chain's CDR3 is CATSAQGQSTEAFF. The DNA for the CDR3 is TGTGCCACCAGCGCCCAGGGACAGAGCACTGAAGCTTTCTTT.

The rearrangement joins TRBV15 to TRBJ2-5; possible D gene TRBD1, 6 bases. Trimming pared 1 base from V and 6 bases from J, leaving 12 bases between. The CDR3 spans 14 residues. CDR1 and CDR2 (germline): LNHNV, YYDKDF (reference sequence). The DNA for the CDR3 is TGTGCCACCAGCAGAGTTCAGGGGCCGAAGACCCAGTACTTC. It codes for CATSRVQGPKTQYF.

As regards this clonotype: Since a much larger clone is just one base distant, this may be a read error. This CDR3 is missing its conserved last phenylalanine or tryptophan, likely due to a read error. This chain links TRBV4-1 with TRBJ1-4, with a possible D match to TRBD1 (5 bases). Germline-derived CDR1 and CDR2 are MGHRA and YSYEKL. Between the trimmed V and J ends, which lost 0 bases and 7 bases, there was a span of 12 bases. There are 15 residues in the CDR3. Written as DNA, the CDR3 is TGCGCCAGCAGCCAAGAGGTCAGGGCCAGTGAAAAACTGTTTTTG. Translated: CASSQEVRASEKLFL.

This chain joins TRBV20-1 and TRBJ2-3, with 7 nucleotides matching TRBD1. Germline CDR1 reads DFQATT; CDR2 reads SNEGSKA (reference sequence). This CDR3 is 15 amino acids long. With 4 bases clipped from V and 2 bases from J, the junction kept 9 bases outside the gene matches. The CDR3 nucleotides are TGCAGTGCTACCTACAGGGGTGGCTACACAGATACGCAGTATTTT. Translated, it gives CSATYRGGYTDTQYF.

This clonotype was picked up many times. The genes are TRBV11-2 and TRBJ1-4; 7 positions agree with TRBD1. In germline, CDR1 is SGHAT, CDR2 FQNNGV. There are 15 residues in the CDR3. J was trimmed by 5 bases and V by 5 bases; bases with no gene match: 8. The CDR3 bases are TGTGCCAGCAGCCAGGGACAGTCGGTAAATGAAAAACTGTTTTTT. Translated, it gives CASSQGQSVNEKLFF. The full variable domain, in which reference TRBV11-2 and TRBJ1-4 provide the parts outside the CDR3, is EAGVAQSPRYKIIEKRQSVAFWCNPISGHATLYWYQQILGQGPKLLIQFQNNGVVDDSQLPKDRFSAERLKGVDSTLKIQPAKLEDSAVYLCASSQGQSVNEKLFFGSGTQLSVL.

The table lists this clonotype with many counts. As DNA, the CDR3 is TGTGCCAGGCCGAGGGGGACTAGCGTAAACACCGGGGAGCTGTTTTTT. This translates into CARPRGTSVNTGELFF. J is TRBJ2-2 and V is TRBV7-3; TRBD2 aligns across 10 bases. Trimming removed 9 bases from V and 2 bases from J; junction bases left unmatched: 9. Germline-derived CDR1 and CDR2 are SGHTA and FQGTGA. The CDR3 loop spans 16 amino acids. Together with reference TRBV7-3 and TRBJ2-2, the CDR3 gives the full variable domain: GAGVSQTPSNKVTEKGKYVELRCDPISGHTALYWYRQSLGQGPEFLIYFQGTGAADDSGLPNDRFFAVRPEGSVSTLKIQRTERGDSAVYLCARPRGTSVNTGELFFGEGSRLTVL.

This clonotype appeared many times. This CDR3 is CASSLSPAGYTEAFF. In nucleotides, the CDR3 is TGTGCCAGCAGTTTATCGCCGGCAGGGTACACTGAAGCTTTCTTT. The chain uses TRBV27 and TRBJ1-1; tentatively, D is TRBD1 (5 bases). Germline values: CDR1 MNHEY, CDR2 SMNVEV (reference sequence). The length of the CDR3 is 15 residues. The V and J ends lost 0 bases and 3 bases respectively, with 11 bases between them.

The chain is built from TRBV29-1 and TRBJ1-1; D gene unclear. Germline values: CDR1 SQVTM, CDR2 ANQGSEA. Trimming shortened V by 4 bases and J by 6 bases, and 15 bases separated the two germline ends. CDR3 length: 13 amino acids. DNA of the CDR3: TGCAGCGTTGTGGCCACGGGTCTTCCTGAAGCTTTCTTT. Translated, it gives CSVVATGLPEAFF. Full variable domain (rest looked up from reference TRBV29-1 and TRBJ1-1): SAVISQKPSRDICQRGTSLTIQCQVDSQVTMMFWYRQQPGQSLTLIATANQGSEATYESGFVIDKFPISRPNLTFSTLTVSNMSPEDSSIYLCSVVATGLPEAFFGQGTRLTVV.

For this clonotype: It may be a read error: a sequence one base away is much more abundant. V is TRBV7-3 and J is TRBJ2-2, with 7 bases lining up with TRBD2. Germline assignment: CDR1 SGHTA and CDR2 FQGTGA. This CDR3 comprises 16 residues. CDR3 in amino acids: CASSLLAAVNTGGLFF. The CDR3 nucleotides are TGTGCCAGCAGCTTACTAGCGGCAGTGAACACCGGGGGGCTGTTTTTT.

This clonotype was observed many times. The chain carries TRBV6-5 and TRBJ1-1, with D perhaps TRBD1 (5 bases). The germline gives CDR1 MNHEY, CDR2 SVGAGI. CDR3 length equals 16 residues. V lost 8 bases and J lost 2, with 21 bases in between. The CDR3 sequence: CASVSGGGRGNTEAFF. The CDR3 region has the DNA TGTGCCAGCGTAAGCGGGGGGGGACGAGGTAACACTGAAGCTTTCTTT.

The V call is TRBV9, the J call TRBJ2-2; TRBD1 is a possible D gene (5 bases). CDR3 length: 14 amino acids. Germline V lookup: CDR1 SGDLS, CDR2 YYNGEE. The ends were cut back, 0 bases at V and 6 bases at J, with 9 bases in the middle. The CDR3 here is CASSVGPGPGELFF. The DNA for the CDR3 is TGTGCCAGCAGCGTAGGCCCAGGGCCCGGGGAGCTGTTTTTT.

The chain joins TRBV7-3 to TRBJ1-6, with D hard to call. Germline V gene lookup returns CDR1 SGHTA and CDR2 FQGTGA. The CDR3 has 16 amino acids. The germline V and J ends were trimmed by 0 bases and 7 bases, with 13 bases remaining between them. CDR3 sequence reads: CASSLTVSQGNSPLHF. CDR3 coding DNA: TGTGCCAGCAGCTTAACCGTCTCCCAAGGGAATTCACCCCTCCACTTT. The whole variable domain, remainder taken from reference TRBV7-3 and TRBJ1-6, is GAGVSQTPSNKVTEKGKYVELRCDPISGHTALYWYRQSLGQGPEFLIYFQGTGAADDSGLPNDRFFAVRPEGSVSTLKIQRTERGDSAVYLCASSLTVSQGNSPLHFGNGTRLTVT.

The chain recombines TRBV10-3 with TRBJ2-5; 14 bases agree with TRBD2. Germline CDR1 reads ENHRY; CDR2 reads SYGVKD. The CDR3 runs to 14 residues. V dropped 10 bases and J dropped 8; count of bases not matched to a gene: 9. Here the CDR3 reads CATTRTSGGSTQYF. The CDR3 DNA reads as TGTGCCACCACCAGGACTAGCGGGGGGAGCACCCAGTACTTC.

The CDR3 protein is CAIGKGTDQPQHF. The CDR3 nucleotides read TGTGCCATCGGCAAAGGGACCGATCAGCCCCAGCATTTT. V gene TRBV10-3 combines with J gene TRBJ1-5; perhaps TRBD1 as D (5 bases). Per the germline V gene, CDR1 is ENHRY and CDR2 is SYGVKD. This CDR3 contains 13 residues. V was cut by 8 bases and J by 5 bases, with 13 bases left in between.